The 9 T cell receptor beta chains presented below share a single source sample, sequenced in a study of blood T cell repertoires in COVID-19 (dated by TCRdb to about 2020). Libraries were made using the immunoSEQ multiplex PCR assay. In TCRdb, the immuneACCESS table is reduced to in-frame sequences with V and J assigned. These tables do not hold every clone; where another copy was compared, an unresolved V gene accounts for under half, and the others remain unexplained. In all, the sample holds about 73,000 clones, and 80% to 85% of those were seen once. Together, the top ten hold over 25% of the sample. The sample comprised peripheral blood. These receptors came from a human donor in a cohort sampled during active COVID-19.

Comment on this clone: Other DNA sequences within the sample encode an identical CDR3. This chain links TRBV5-8 with TRBJ1-2; D perhaps matches TRBD1 (6 bases). The CDR3 is 15 amino acids. Germline CDR1 SGHTS, CDR2 YDEGEE. Trimming shortened V by 3 bases and J by 4 bases, and 16 bases separated the two germline ends. CDR3 amino acids: CASSSGQRVFYGYTF. In DNA form, the CDR3 reads TGTGCCAGCAGCTCCGGACAGAGAGTATTCTATGGCTACACCTTC.

The genes are TRBV19 and TRBJ1-1; TRBD1 agrees at 8 bases. Germline V lookup: CDR1 LNHDA, CDR2 SQIVND (reference sequence). After removal of 3 bases from V and 4 bases from J, the junction contained 7 bases not matched to a gene. The CDR3 has 15 residues. CDR3 in DNA: TGTGCCAGTAGTATGGTAGACAGGGGCGGCACTGAAGCTTTCTTT. Translated, it gives CASSMVDRGGTEAFF.

V gene TRBV10-3 combines with J gene TRBJ1-4; 9 bases are a match to TRBD1. Germline trimming cut 8 bases from V and 8 bases from J; bases unmatched to any gene: 9. This CDR3 contains 14 residues. Germline V lookup: CDR1 ENHRY, CDR2 SYGVKD. This chain's CDR3 is CAIGTGTGIEKLFF. For the CDR3, the DNA is TGTGCCATCGGAACCGGGACAGGGATCGAAAAACTGTTTTTT.

CDR3 region: CASSFPGGETQYF. In nucleotides, the CDR3 is TGTGCCAGCAGTTTCCCAGGAGGGGAGACCCAGTACTTC. The chain recombines TRBV12-3 or TRBV12-4 with TRBJ2-5; tentatively, D is TRBD2 (6 bases). This CDR3 region has 13 residues. The V end lost 3 bases, the J end lost 5 bases, and 10 bases lay between the germline ends.

The chain joins TRBV29-1 to TRBJ1-1; D is perhaps TRBD1 (5 bases). The V gene lost 4 bases and the J gene lost 0 bases, with 12 bases spanning the gap. The germline V gene has CDR1 SQVTM and CDR2 ANQGSEA. This CDR3 is built from 14 residues. Here the CDR3 reads CSVGRGVLNTEAFF. As DNA, the CDR3 is TGCAGCGTTGGCCGGGGGGTCCTGAACACTGAAGCTTTCTTT.

This chain links TRBV10-1 with TRBJ2-7, with 7 bases identical to TRBD1. CDR1 and CDR2 (germline): WNHNN, SYGVQD (reference sequence). The CDR3 has 15 amino acids. J lost 2 bases, V lost 6 bases, and 10 bases had no gene match. DNA of the CDR3: TGCGCCAGCAGACGCGAAGGACAGGAAGCCTACGAGCAGTACTTC. As protein: CASRREGQEAYEQYF.

The V and J genes are TRBV18 and TRBJ1-2; 7 positions agree with TRBD1. CDR3 length: 14 residues. Trimming at V came to 7 bases and at J to 4 bases, leaving 9 bases not matched to a gene. The germline CDR1 and CDR2 sequences are KGHSH and LQKENI. CDR3 residues: CASLGQSPTYGYTF. The CDR3 bases are TGTGCCAGCTTGGGACAGTCCCCCACCTATGGCTACACCTTC.

The chain couples TRBV4-3 to TRBJ2-7; the match to TRBD2 covers 12 bases. The CDR3 runs to 17 residues. V was pared by 2 bases and J by 5 bases, with 10 bases of the junction left unmatched. Germline-derived CDR1 and CDR2 are LGHNA and YSLEER. The CDR3 here is CASSQNIRTSGAHEQYF. CDR3 bases: TGCGCCAGCAGCCAAAATATTCGGACTAGCGGGGCGCACGAGCAGTACTTC.

The chain has TRBV6-2 or TRBV6-3 and TRBJ2-7, with D possibly being TRBD2 (5 bases). Germline V gives CDR1 MNHEY, CDR2 SVGEGT. The V gene lost 0 bases and the J gene lost 5 bases, with 14 bases spanning the gap. The CDR3 spans 15 residues. The CDR3 bases are TGTGCCAGCAGTTACTCCTCTCGGGGTATCGACGAGCAGTACTTC. It encodes CASSYSSRGIDEQYF.